This TCR beta chain was captured by sequencing in a study of sequential checkpoint blockade in melanoma. The study, taken as a whole, reports: Tumor T-cell fraction and clonality correlated with PD-L1 and CD8+ counts.

Treatment given: randomized to nivolumab then ipilimumab (arm A) or the reverse (arm B). None of the patients previously received DNA-damaging chemotherapy. This clone was observed a handful of times. The antigen remains undetermined. The trim removed 6 bases at V and 5 bases at J, leaving 12 bases unmatched. CDR1 and CDR2 from the germline V gene are SQVTM and ANQGSEA. The CDR3 is 14 residues long. Clones were sequenced by immunoSEQ multiplex PCR, and TCRdb holds only the in-frame ones, with some missing. The sample gives about 3,500 clones, roughly 25% of which show up once; approximately 9.6% is in the top ten.

J is TRBJ2-5 and V is TRBV29-1, with 7 bases identical to TRBD1. The clonotype originates from a human donor with melanoma. Sequenced material: tumor tissue (inferred from file names), taken from a patient given nivolumab and ipilimumab in sequence. CDR3 sequence reads: CSVSPGGAVETQYF. CDR3 sequence (DNA): TGCAGCGTCTCACCAGGGGGTGCTGTGGAGACCCAGTACTTC.